What follows is one TCR beta chain and its context. This sample is part of a study of blood T cell repertoires in COVID-19. About the study: Acute-phase and convalescent COVID-19 samples originated in the United States, Italy and Spain. Sources were T cells, B-cell-depleted T cells, or PBMCs; the material itself was cDNA or gDNA.

Per the original methods: Researchers report that nucleated cell counts were estimated from reference gene primer amplification. Libraries were prepared by immunoSEQ multiplex PCR; TCRdb keeps only in-frame clonotypes and omits some of them. That table furnishes V, J and clone size, whereas the DNA furnished D and trimming. The sample lists about 250,000 clones; over 75% were seen once. Trimming cost V 6 bases and J 3 bases; bases outside gene matches: 9. Germline V gene sequence: CDR1 MNHEY, CDR2 SVGAGI. The CDR3 loop spans 15 amino acids. The chain is built from TRBV6-5 and TRBJ2-7, with 9 bases aligning to TRBD1. The source material was peripheral blood. The source of this sequence is a woman aged 25 to 39 with acute or convalescent COVID-19. The DNA of the CDR3 is TGTGCCAGCAGGGGGCTTCGGACAGGGGTCTACGAGCAGTACTTC. It specifies CASRGLRTGVYEQYF.